The 32 T cell receptor beta chains in this list originate from one sample, sequenced in a study of blood T cell repertoires in COVID-19. The data were produced by immunoSEQ multiplex PCR, yet TCRdb's version contains in-frame clones alone and is incomplete. The table records around 30,000 clones, roughly 80% of them present only once. What was sequenced was peripheral blood. The source is a human donor in a cohort sampled during active COVID-19.

The chain has TRBV6-2 or TRBV6-3 and TRBJ2-4; the D gene is possibly TRBD1 (5 bases). Germline CDR1 MNHEY, CDR2 SVGEGT. The CDR3 is 14 residues long. Trimming left V 2 bases short and J 6 bases short, with 11 bases between. CDR3 sequence (DNA): TGTGCCAGCAGTTACGCAGGGTTTGGAAACATTCAGTACTTC. Translated, it gives CASSYAGFGNIQYF.

This clone was observed a handful of times. Here the CDR3 reads CASSTQLNQPQHF. CDR3 in DNA: TGTGCCAGCAGTACACAGCTGAATCAGCCCCAGCATTTT. The V and J genes are TRBV2 and TRBJ1-5, with D hard to call. The CDR3 is 13 amino acids. V lost 5 bases, J lost 4 bases, and 9 bases lay in between. CDR1 and CDR2 (germline): SNHLY, FYNNEI.

The CDR3 loop is CASSLGGFEANEKLFF. Written as DNA, the CDR3 is TGTGCCAGCAGCTTAGGAGGGTTCGAGGCCAATGAAAAACTGTTTTTT. The chain carries TRBV7-9 and TRBJ1-4; D uncertain. Trimming shortened V by 1 base and J by 5 bases, and 14 bases separated the two germline ends. CDR1 SEHNR and CDR2 FQNEAQ come from the germline V gene (reference sequence). The CDR3 is 16 amino acids.

This clone was detected only once. The V call is TRBV30, the J call TRBJ1-6; D not resolved. The V end was cut by 2 bases, the J end by 3 bases, with 5 bases between. CDR1 and CDR2 from the germline V gene are GTSNPN and SVGIG (reference sequence). The CDR3 has 13 residues. Written as DNA, the CDR3 is TGTGCCTGGAGTCCTAACTATAATTCACCCCTCCACTTT. Amino acids: CAWSPNYNSPLHF.

This chain uses TRBV4-3 with TRBJ2-1; perhaps TRBD1 as D (6 bases). V lost 3 bases to trimming and J lost 0 bases, with 15 bases between them. Germline assignment: CDR1 LGHNA and CDR2 YSLEER. CDR3 length equals 17 residues. The CDR3 here is CASSQDPGHPSYNEQFF. CDR3 DNA: TGCGCCAGCAGCCAGGACCCGGGACATCCCTCCTACAATGAGCAGTTCTTC.

The V gene is TRBV7-2, the J gene TRBJ1-2; perhaps TRBD1 as D (5 bases). Trimming cost V 1 base and J 2 bases, with 11 bases left between them. CDR1 and CDR2 (germline): SGHTA, FQGNSA. There are 15 residues in the CDR3. CDR3: CASSLVTQGNYGYTF. The CDR3 DNA reads as TGTGCCAGCAGCTTAGTAACCCAGGGAAACTATGGCTACACCTTC.

The chain has TRBV5-1 and TRBJ2-7; TRBD2 matches 7 bases. The germline CDR1 and CDR2 sequences are SGHRS and YFSETQ. Germline trimming cut 4 bases from V and 4 bases from J; bases unmatched to any gene: 8. The CDR3 extends over 14 amino acids. The CDR3 sequence: CASSRGDGGYEQYF. DNA for the CDR3: TGCGCCAGCAGCCGGGGGGACGGGGGGTACGAGCAGTACTTC.

The V call is TRBV5-4, the J call TRBJ2-3; TRBD2 aligns across 13 bases. The V and J ends lost 1 base and 5 bases, in that order; junction bases with no gene match: 10. Germline V gives CDR1 SGHNT, CDR2 YYREEE (reference sequence). This CDR3 has 18 residues. The chain's CDR3 is CASSLRTSGGANRDTQYF. Written as DNA, the CDR3 is TGTGCCAGCAGCTTGAGAACTAGCGGGGGGGCCAATAGAGATACGCAGTATTTT.

The CDR3 bases are TGTGCCAGCAGCACAATTCAGGGAAAAAGCGAGCAGTACTTC. Residues: CASSTIQGKSEQYF. J is TRBJ2-7 and V is TRBV28; D may be TRBD1 (5 bases). The V gene's germline CDR1 is MDHEN and CDR2 SYDVKM. The CDR3 runs to 14 residues. The ends were cut back, 6 bases at V and 6 bases at J, with 18 bases in the middle.

The V and J genes are TRBV2 and TRBJ1-4, with a tentative D call TRBD1 (6 bases). Germline CDR1 and CDR2: SNHLY and FYNNEI. Trimming left V 6 bases short and J 0 bases short, with 11 bases between. This CDR3 region has 15 residues. CDR3 nucleotide sequence: TGTGCCAGCAGCGCAAGGACAGCAACTAATGAAAAACTGTTTTTT. It translates to CASSARTATNEKLFF.

This chain links TRBV4-1 with TRBJ2-7; possibly TRBD2 for D (5 bases). Germline values: CDR1 MGHRA, CDR2 YSYEKL. The CDR3 has 17 residues. With 0 bases removed from V and 2 bases from J, the gap between germline ends came to 17 bases. The DNA for the CDR3 is TGCGCCAGCAGCCAAGAAGATTACGACCAGCGGCCCTACGAGCAGTACTTC. Residues: CASSQEDYDQRPYEQYF.

This chain links TRBV2 with TRBJ2-1; 10 nucleotides align to TRBD2. Per germline, CDR1 SNHLY and CDR2 FYNNEI. There are 14 residues in the CDR3. Trimming at V came to 7 bases and at J to 8 bases, leaving 8 bases not matched to a gene. Written as DNA, the CDR3 is TGTGCCAGCACGCGCCTAGCGGGAGTCTATGAGCAGTTCTTC. Its protein is CASTRLAGVYEQFF.

The genes are TRBV2 and TRBJ1-2; 11 nucleotides align to TRBD1. Trimming at V came to 6 bases and at J to 3 bases, leaving 6 bases not matched to a gene. CDR3 length: 15 amino acids. Germline V lookup: CDR1 SNHLY, CDR2 FYNNEI. CDR3 coding DNA: TGTGCCAGCAGCCCAAGGACAGGGGGCCACTATGGCTACACCTTC. This codes for CASSPRTGGHYGYTF.

V gene TRBV7-2 combines with J gene TRBJ2-1; tentative D call: TRBD2 (6 bases). V was clipped by 0 bases and J by 4 bases, with 10 bases between them. CDR1 and CDR2 (germline): SGHTA, FQGNSA. This CDR3 is 15 amino acids long. This CDR3 is CASSLAPSGYNEQFF. The CDR3 DNA reads as TGTGCCAGCAGCTTAGCGCCGAGCGGGTACAATGAGCAGTTCTTC.

This chain links TRBV24-1 with TRBJ2-3; unclear D gene. Germline V gene lookup returns CDR1 KGHDR and CDR2 SFDVKD. The length of the CDR3 is 14 residues. V was clipped by 5 bases and J by 5 bases, with 13 bases between them. CDR3 bases: TGTGCCACCAGTGTGTCGGGTGGTGGAGATACGCAGTATTTT. Amino acid sequence: CATSVSGGGDTQYF.

The CDR3 loop reads CASRLAGPLTDTQYF. The DNA for the CDR3 is TGCGCCAGCAGACTAGCGGGACCTCTCACAGATACGCAGTATTTT. The genes are TRBV10-1 and TRBJ2-3; TRBD2 matches at 10 bases. Germline trimming cut 6 bases from V and 2 bases from J; bases unmatched to any gene: 5. CDR3 length equals 15 residues. Germline lookup yields CDR1 WNHNN and CDR2 SYGVQD (reference sequence).

This chain links TRBV30 with TRBJ2-3; possible D gene TRBD1, 6 bases. The CDR3 contains 11 residues. The V end was cut by 8 bases, the J end by 7 bases, with 13 bases between. Per germline, CDR1 GTSNPN and CDR2 SVGIG (reference sequence). CDR3 bases: TGTGCCGCAATACAGGGAAATACGCAGTATTTT. Translating gives CAAIQGNTQYF.

The count of this clone is one. The chain recombines TRBV19 with TRBJ2-1; a weak D match, TRBD2 (6 bases). V shed 2 bases and J shed 1 base, with 18 bases lying between them. Looked up from germline, CDR1 is LNHDA and CDR2 is SQIVND (reference sequence). The CDR3 sequence is 18 residues long. Written as DNA, the CDR3 is TGTGCCAGTAGTATACTTCCTAGCGTGACCTATTCCTACAATGAGCAGTTCTTC. It translates to CASSILPSVTYSYNEQFF.

V and J are TRBV19 and TRBJ2-5; 7 bases align to TRBD1. The CDR3 is made up of 13 amino acids. The junction had 4 bases not matched to a gene; V was cut back by 4 bases and J by 5 bases. Germline CDR1 reads LNHDA; CDR2 reads SQIVND (reference sequence). CDR3 sequence reads: CASSTTGSETQYF. CDR3 nucleotide sequence: TGTGCCAGTAGTACGACAGGGTCGGAGACCCAGTACTTC.

This chain joins TRBV30 and TRBJ1-4, with 11 nucleotides matching TRBD1. This CDR3 contains 15 residues. J gave up 9 bases and V 1 base, and 7 bases lay outside the gene matches. The germline gives CDR1 GTSNPN, CDR2 SVGIG (reference sequence). The CDR3 protein is CAWSALDRGLKKLFF. DNA for the CDR3: TGTGCCTGGAGTGCACTGGACAGGGGGCTTAAAAAACTGTTTTTT.

The chain combines TRBV7-2 with TRBJ1-6, with TRBD1 matching over 7 bases. Germline values: CDR1 SGHTA, CDR2 FQGNSA. J gave up 7 bases and V 4 bases, and 7 bases lay outside the gene matches. The CDR3 totals 15 residues. CDR3 bases: TGTGCCAGCAGCTACTTGGGACAGTTAAATTCACCCCTCCACTTT. It codes for CASSYLGQLNSPLHF. Together with reference TRBV7-2 and TRBJ1-6, the CDR3 gives the full variable domain: GAGVSQSPSNKVTEKGKDVELRCDPISGHTALYWYRQSLGQGLEFLIYFQGNSAPDKSGLPSDRFSAERTGGSVSTLTIQRTQQEDSAVYLCASSYLGQLNSPLHFGNGTRLTVT.

This sequence joins TRBV6-5 and TRBJ1-6; TRBD1 agrees at 7 bases. Germline trimming cut 6 bases from V and 7 bases from J; bases unmatched to any gene: 6. The CDR3 length is 14 residues. Germline V gene data show CDR1 as MNHEY and CDR2 as SVGAGI. The CDR3 region is CASSLGQLNSPLHF. The CDR3 DNA follows: TGTGCCAGCAGCTTGGGACAGCTAAATTCACCCCTCCACTTT.

The genes are TRBV5-1 and TRBJ2-3, with TRBD1 identical over 9 bases. Trimming removed 4 bases from V and 4 bases from J; junction bases left unmatched: 7. CDR3 size: 15 residues. Looked up from germline, CDR1 is SGHRS and CDR2 is YFSETQ. The CDR3 region is CASSAWDREADTQYF. In DNA, the CDR3 is TGCGCCAGCAGCGCCTGGGACAGGGAGGCAGATACGCAGTATTTT. Full variable domain (remainder filled in from reference TRBV5-1 and TRBJ2-3): KAGVTQTPRYLIKTRGQQVTLSCSPISGHRSVSWYQQTPGQGLQFLFEYFSETQRNKGNFPGRFSGRQFSNSRSEMNVSTLELGDSALYLCASSAWDREADTQYFGPGTRLTVL.

This clone was seen only once. The chain is built from TRBV6-5 and TRBJ2-3, with TRBD2 matching over 7 bases. V was clipped by 6 bases and J by 2 bases; unmatched bases: 8. The CDR3 is 15 residues long. CDR1 and CDR2 from the germline V gene are MNHEY and SVGAGI. CDR3 protein: CASRDAGVNTDTQYF. The CDR3 DNA follows: TGTGCCAGCAGGGACGCGGGGGTCAACACAGATACGCAGTATTTT.

This chain connects TRBV7-2 to TRBJ1-2; D not certain. CDR1 SGHTA and CDR2 FQGNSA come from the germline V gene. V was clipped by 1 base and J by 2 bases, with 11 bases between them. The CDR3 loop spans 15 amino acids. The DNA of the CDR3 is TGTGCCAGCAGCTTAGTCCAGACACAGAACTATGGCTACACCTTC. As protein: CASSLVQTQNYGYTF.

The J gene is TRBJ1-2, the V gene TRBV2, with 7 bases lining up with TRBD1. Germline CDR1 is SNHLY and CDR2 is FYNNEI. V lost 10 bases and J lost 7; bases outside the gene matches: 12. CDR3 length: 13 residues. CDR3: CATKQGLERGYTF. CDR3 DNA: TGTGCCACGAAACAGGGGCTAGAACGTGGCTACACCTTC.

The chain uses TRBV7-6 and TRBJ2-5; 7 bases fit TRBD2. This CDR3 comprises 15 residues. Germline CDR1 and CDR2: SGHVS and FNYEAQ. The ends lost 1 base at V and 2 bases at J; junction bases unmatched: 4. This CDR3 reads CASSLGGGPQETQYF. The DNA for the CDR3 is TGTGCCAGCAGCTTAGGGGGGGGACCGCAAGAGACCCAGTACTTC.

This chain uses TRBV5-6 with TRBJ2-4; D possibly corresponds to TRBD2 (6 bases). The CDR3 has 18 amino acids. Deletions cut 0 bases from V and 5 bases from J, with 21 bases between. Germline-derived CDR1 and CDR2 are SGHDT and YYEEEE. CDR3 amino acids: CASSLDDSFRGTENIQYF. In DNA, the CDR3 is TGTGCCAGCAGCTTGGACGACTCTTTTCGGGGGACCGAAAACATTCAGTACTTC.

This chain connects TRBV14 to TRBJ1-3; TRBD1 is a possible D gene (6 bases). CDR1 is SGHDN, CDR2 FVKESK, per germline. This CDR3 region has 14 residues. V was pared by 0 bases and J by 5 bases, with 8 bases between. Written as DNA, the CDR3 is TGTGCCAGCAGCCAAGATGGGACAAGAAACACCATATATTTT. Residues: CASSQDGTRNTIYF. Based on the CDR3 plus reference TRBV14 and TRBJ1-3, the full variable domain is EAGVTQFPSHSVIEKGQTVTLRCDPISGHDNLYWYRRVMGKEIKFLLHFVKESKQDESGMPNNRFLAERTGGTYSTLKVQPAELEDSGVYFCASSQDGTRNTIYFGEGSWLTVV.

V is TRBV15 and J is TRBJ1-2, with 7 bases identical to TRBD1. CDR1 LNHNV and CDR2 YYDKDF come from the germline V gene (reference sequence). The CDR3 is made up of 14 amino acids. Trimming cost V 6 bases and J 4 bases; bases outside gene matches: 8. CDR3 sequence: CATRNRGDPYGYTF. As DNA, the CDR3 is TGTGCCACCAGAAACAGGGGCGATCCCTATGGCTACACCTTC.

This chain connects TRBV7-2 to TRBJ2-7; D is ambiguous. Germline CDR1 is SGHTA and CDR2 is FQGNSA. The CDR3 runs 14 residues. V lost 0 bases and J lost 0, with 6 bases in between. The CDR3: CASSLAVNSYEQYF. CDR3 bases: TGTGCCAGCAGCTTAGCCGTTAACTCCTACGAGCAGTACTTC. Looking up the rest from reference TRBV7-2 and TRBJ2-7 gives the full variable domain: GAGVSQSPSNKVTEKGKDVELRCDPISGHTALYWYRQSLGQGLEFLIYFQGNSAPDKSGLPSDRFSAERTGGSVSTLTIQRTQQEDSAVYLCASSLAVNSYEQYFGPGTRLTVT.

The J gene is TRBJ1-4, the V gene TRBV29-1; 11 bases line up with TRBD1. Germline CDR1 is SQVTM and CDR2 is ANQGSEA. V lost 7 bases and J lost 7; bases outside the gene matches: 8. The CDR3 consists of 14 residues. The CDR3 coding sequence is TGCAGCGGAAGAACCGGGACAGGGGGTGAAAAACTGTTTTTT. Translation: CSGRTGTGGEKLFF.